These 10 T cell receptor beta chains originate from one sample sequenced in a study of T-cell reconstitution after alpha-beta-depleted transplantation in children. This sample's TCRbeta library carried unique molecular identifier barcodes. From the PCR reads, TCRdb called clonotypes with MiXCR, one entry per CDR3 protein. The sample records approximately 650,000 distinct CDR3 sequences, roughly 14% being singletons. The sample was PBMCs, taken before TCRalphabeta/CD19-depleted stem cell transplant. The receptors come from a girl aged 2 to 10 with congenital amegakaryocytic thrombocytopenia, due to receive a stem cell transplant.

The chain has TRBV5-1 and TRBJ1-5, with 7 bases identical to TRBD1. The CDR3 extends over 15 amino acids. With 4 bases clipped from V and 4 bases from J, the junction kept 8 bases outside the gene matches. CDR1 and CDR2 from the germline V gene are SGHRS and YFSETQ. CDR3 protein: CASSLNPGGNQPQHF. The CDR3 DNA is TGCGCCAGCAGCCTCAATCCAGGGGGGAATCAGCCCCAGCATTTT.

This clonotype was seen only a few times. The rearrangement links TRBV19 to TRBJ1-1; TRBD1 might be the D (6 bases). V gave up 2 bases and J gave up 4 bases, with 11 bases separating them. CDR3 size: 14 residues. Germline CDR1 is LNHDA and CDR2 is SQIVND (reference sequence). CDR3 sequence: CASSIPGVGTEAFF. CDR3 in DNA: TGTGCCAGTAGTATACCAGGGGTGGGCACTGAAGCTTTCTTT.

This clonotype appeared a few times. V and J are TRBV3-1 and TRBJ2-1; 12 positions agree with TRBD2. Germline trimming cut 10 bases from V and 6 bases from J; bases unmatched to any gene: 7. The germline CDR1 and CDR2 sequences are LGHDT and YNNKEL (reference sequence). The CDR3 consists of 14 residues. CDR3 amino acids: CATMSTSGSNEQFF. CDR3 nucleotide sequence: TGTGCCACCATGTCGACTAGCGGGAGCAATGAGCAGTTCTTC.

This clonotype has at least ten counts. The chain couples TRBV29-1 to TRBJ2-5; no firm D call. This CDR3 spans 14 amino acids. Per the germline V gene, CDR1 is SQVTM and CDR2 is ANQGSEA. Trimming took off 3 bases at V and 1 base at J, with 12 bases between the two ends. CDR3 residues: CSVDRIPSQETQYF. DNA of the CDR3: TGCAGCGTTGATCGTATCCCCTCCCAAGAGACCCAGTACTTC.

This clonotype was counted at least ten times. The CDR3 loop reads CAWKNRGTDTQYF. The CDR3 nucleotides are TGTGCCTGGAAGAACAGGGGCACAGATACGCAGTATTTT. V gene TRBV30 combines with J gene TRBJ2-3; TRBD1 might be the D (6 bases). CDR1 and CDR2 from the germline V gene are GTSNPN and SVGIG (reference sequence). This CDR3 has 13 amino acids. The V and J ends lost 4 bases and 1 base respectively, with 9 bases between them.

This clonotype was counted between two and nine times. J is TRBJ1-1 and V is TRBV12-3 or TRBV12-4; the D is unclear. There are 15 residues in the CDR3. With 8 bases removed from V and 0 bases from J, the gap between germline ends came to 16 bases. The chain's CDR3 is CASGEIPSVNTEAFF. The CDR3 DNA follows: TGTGCCAGCGGGGAGATTCCCTCCGTGAACACTGAAGCTTTCTTT.

This clonotype has ten or more counts. The rearrangement uses TRBV5-1 and TRBJ2-1; D is uncertain. CDR3 size: 16 residues. The germline gives CDR1 SGHRS, CDR2 YFSETQ. Trimming took off 1 base at V and 0 bases at J, with 11 bases between the two ends. In DNA form, the CDR3 reads TGCGCCAGCAGCTTGCTGATTCACCGCTCCTACAATGAGCAGTTCTTC. This translates into CASSLLIHRSYNEQFF. The complete variable domain, with remaining parts taken from reference TRBV5-1 and TRBJ2-1, reads KAGVTQTPRYLIKTRGQQVTLSCSPISGHRSVSWYQQTPGQGLQFLFEYFSETQRNKGNFPGRFSGRQFSNSRSEMNVSTLELGDSALYLCASSLLIHRSYNEQFFGPGTRLTVL.

This clonotype was detected ten times or more. The chain employs TRBV5-1 and TRBJ1-4, with D perhaps matching TRBD1 (6 bases). The CDR3 loop spans 15 amino acids. Germline V lookup: CDR1 SGHRS, CDR2 YFSETQ. With 3 bases removed from V and 5 bases from J, the gap between germline ends came to 14 bases. CDR3 nucleotide sequence: TGCGCCAGCAGCTCCGAACAGGGTTCCAATGAAAAACTGTTTTTT. As protein: CASSSEQGSNEKLFF.

This clonotype was counted a few times. This chain links TRBV6-2 or TRBV6-3 with TRBJ2-1; D not resolved. There are 11 residues in the CDR3. V lost 10 bases to trimming and J lost 6 bases, with 10 bases between them. CDR1 and CDR2 from the germline V gene are MNHEY and SVGEGT. The CDR3 sequence: CAITWGNEQFF. CDR3 coding DNA: TGTGCCATCACCTGGGGCAATGAGCAGTTCTTC.

This clonotype was observed at least ten times. V is TRBV20-1 and J is TRBJ2-1; 9 bases agree with TRBD2. Germline-derived CDR1 and CDR2 are DFQATT and SNEGSKA (reference sequence). The CDR3 has 16 residues. The trim removed 2 bases at V and 4 bases at J, leaving 9 bases unmatched. The CDR3 DNA sequence: TGCAGTGCTAGAATACCCTTCGCGGGAGGGTACAATGAGCAGTTCTTC. It translates to CSARIPFAGGYNEQFF.